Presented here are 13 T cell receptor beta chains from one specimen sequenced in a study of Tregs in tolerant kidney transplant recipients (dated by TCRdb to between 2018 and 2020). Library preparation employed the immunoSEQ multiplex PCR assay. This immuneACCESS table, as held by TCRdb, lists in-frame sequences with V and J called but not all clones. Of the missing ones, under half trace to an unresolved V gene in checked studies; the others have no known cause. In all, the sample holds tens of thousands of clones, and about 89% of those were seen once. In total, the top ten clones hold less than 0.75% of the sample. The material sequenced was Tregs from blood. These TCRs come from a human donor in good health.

CDR3: CASSLPPGQGAYEQYF. CDR3 DNA: TGTGCCAGCAGTCTCCCCCCGGGACAGGGGGCTTACGAGCAGTACTTC. V usage is TRBV6-6 and J usage is TRBJ2-7, with 12 bases that match TRBD1. The V segment lost 5 bases and the J segment 4 bases; nucleotides outside the gene matches: 9. The CDR3 totals 16 residues. CDR1 and CDR2 from the germline V gene are MNHNY and SVGAGI (reference sequence).

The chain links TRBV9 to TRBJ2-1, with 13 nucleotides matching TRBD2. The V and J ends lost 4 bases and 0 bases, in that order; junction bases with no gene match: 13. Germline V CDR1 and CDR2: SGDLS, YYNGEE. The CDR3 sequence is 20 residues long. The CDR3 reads CASSTRPTSGGLSSYNEQFF. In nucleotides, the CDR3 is TGTGCCAGCAGCACAAGGCCGACTAGCGGGGGGCTGAGCTCCTACAATGAGCAGTTCTTC. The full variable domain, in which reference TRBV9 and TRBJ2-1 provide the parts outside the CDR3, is DSGVTQTPKHLITATGQRVTLRCSPRSGDLSVYWYQQSLDQGLQFLIQYYNGEERAKGNILERFSAQQFPDLHSELNLSSLELGDSALYFCASSTRPTSGGLSSYNEQFFGPGTRLTVL.

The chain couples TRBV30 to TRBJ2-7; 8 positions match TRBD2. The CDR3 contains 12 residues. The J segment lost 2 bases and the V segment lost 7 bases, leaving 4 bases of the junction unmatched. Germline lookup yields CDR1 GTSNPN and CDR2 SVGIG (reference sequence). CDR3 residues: CASPGLAYEQYF. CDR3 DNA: TGTGCCTCACCGGGACTAGCCTACGAGCAGTACTTC.

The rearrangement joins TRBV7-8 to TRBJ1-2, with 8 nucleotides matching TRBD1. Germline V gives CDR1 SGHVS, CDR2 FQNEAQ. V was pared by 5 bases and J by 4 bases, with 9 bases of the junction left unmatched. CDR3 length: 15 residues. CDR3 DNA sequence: TGTGCCAGCAGCCAAGGCAGGGGGCAAGGCTATGGCTACACCTTC. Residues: CASSQGRGQGYGYTF.

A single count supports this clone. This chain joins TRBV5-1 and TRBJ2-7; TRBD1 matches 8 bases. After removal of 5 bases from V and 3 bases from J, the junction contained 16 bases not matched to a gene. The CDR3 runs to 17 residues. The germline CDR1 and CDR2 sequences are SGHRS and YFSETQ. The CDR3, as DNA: TGCGCCAGCAGTCCAGAAACCCGGACAGGGAGGTTCTACGAGCAGTACTTC. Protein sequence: CASSPETRTGRFYEQYF.

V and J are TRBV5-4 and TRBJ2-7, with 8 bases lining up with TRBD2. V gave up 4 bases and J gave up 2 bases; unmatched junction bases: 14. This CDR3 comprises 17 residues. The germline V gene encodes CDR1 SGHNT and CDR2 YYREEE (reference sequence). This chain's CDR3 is CASSPGIAGYPAYEQYF. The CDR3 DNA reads TGTGCCAGCAGCCCCGGGATAGCGGGGTACCCCGCCTACGAGCAGTACTTC.

The CDR3 sequence: CASRSFGGLEAFF. CDR3 nucleotides: TGCGCCAGCAGGTCATTTGGGGGGCTTGAAGCTTTCTTT. The rearrangement links TRBV5-1 to TRBJ1-1; a possible D gene is TRBD1 (6 bases). This CDR3 spans 13 amino acids. V lost 5 bases and J 7 bases, leaving 15 bases between the germline ends. Germline loops: CDR1 SGHRS, CDR2 YFSETQ.

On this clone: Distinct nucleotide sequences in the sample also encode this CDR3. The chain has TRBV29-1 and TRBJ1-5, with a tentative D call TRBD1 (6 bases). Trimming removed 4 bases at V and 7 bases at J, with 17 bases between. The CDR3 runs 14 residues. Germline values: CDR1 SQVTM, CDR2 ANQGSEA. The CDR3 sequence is CSVAGGAGVQPQHF. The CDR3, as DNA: TGCAGCGTTGCGGGGGGGGCAGGGGTGCAGCCCCAGCATTTT.

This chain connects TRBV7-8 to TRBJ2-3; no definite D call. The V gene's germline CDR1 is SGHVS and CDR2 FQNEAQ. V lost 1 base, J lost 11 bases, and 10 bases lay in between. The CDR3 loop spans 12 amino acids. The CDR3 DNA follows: TGTGCCAGCAGCTTAGTAGAGAATATGCAGTATTTT. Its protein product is CASSLVENMQYF.

The DNA of the CDR3 is TGTGCCTGGAGTACAGGACAGGGCCTCACAGATACGCAGTATTTT. Translated, it gives CAWSTGQGLTDTQYF. This rearrangement joins TRBV30 to TRBJ2-3; 8 bases fit TRBD1. The CDR3 covers 15 residues. V trimming: 2 bases; J trimming: 2 bases; junction bases outside the gene matches: 6. Germline V CDR1 and CDR2: GTSNPN, SVGIG (reference sequence).

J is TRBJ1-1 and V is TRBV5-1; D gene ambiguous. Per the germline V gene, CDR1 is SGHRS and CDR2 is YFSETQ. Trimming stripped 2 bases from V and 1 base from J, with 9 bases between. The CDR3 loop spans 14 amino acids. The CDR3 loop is CASSFSTTNTEAFF. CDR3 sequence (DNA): TGCGCCAGCAGCTTCTCTACAACGAACACTGAAGCTTTCTTT. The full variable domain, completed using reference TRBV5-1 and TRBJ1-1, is KAGVTQTPRYLIKTRGQQVTLSCSPISGHRSVSWYQQTPGQGLQFLFEYFSETQRNKGNFPGRFSGRQFSNSRSEMNVSTLELGDSALYLCASSFSTTNTEAFFGQGTRLTVV.

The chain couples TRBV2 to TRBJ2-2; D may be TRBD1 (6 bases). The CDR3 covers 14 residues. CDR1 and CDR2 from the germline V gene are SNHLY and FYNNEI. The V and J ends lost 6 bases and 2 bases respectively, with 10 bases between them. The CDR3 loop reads CASRKDRNTGELFF. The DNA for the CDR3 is TGTGCCAGCAGAAAGGACAGAAACACCGGGGAGCTGTTTTTT.

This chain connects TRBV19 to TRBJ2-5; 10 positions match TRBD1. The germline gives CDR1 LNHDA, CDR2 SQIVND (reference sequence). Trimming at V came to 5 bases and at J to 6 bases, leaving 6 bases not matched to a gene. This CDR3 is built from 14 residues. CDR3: CASSPRDRGQTQYF. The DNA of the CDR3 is TGTGCCAGTAGTCCACGGGACAGGGGCCAGACCCAGTACTTC.